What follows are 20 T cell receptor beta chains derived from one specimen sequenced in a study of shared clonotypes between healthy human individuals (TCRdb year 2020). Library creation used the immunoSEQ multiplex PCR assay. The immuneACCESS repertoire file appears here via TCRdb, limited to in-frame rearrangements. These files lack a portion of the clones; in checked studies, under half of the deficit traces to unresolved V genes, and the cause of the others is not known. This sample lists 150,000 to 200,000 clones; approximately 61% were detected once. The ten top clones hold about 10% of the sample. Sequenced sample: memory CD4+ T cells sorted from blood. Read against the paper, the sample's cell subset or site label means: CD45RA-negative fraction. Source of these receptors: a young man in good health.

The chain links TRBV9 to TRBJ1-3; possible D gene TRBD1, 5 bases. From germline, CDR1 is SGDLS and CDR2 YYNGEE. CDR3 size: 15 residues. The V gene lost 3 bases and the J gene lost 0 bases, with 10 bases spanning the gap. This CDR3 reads CASSGQGNSGNTIYF. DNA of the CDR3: TGTGCCAGCAGCGGGCAGGGAAACTCTGGAAACACCATATATTTT. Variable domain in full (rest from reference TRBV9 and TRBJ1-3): DSGVTQTPKHLITATGQRVTLRCSPRSGDLSVYWYQQSLDQGLQFLIQYYNGEERAKGNILERFSAQQFPDLHSELNLSSLELGDSALYFCASSGQGNSGNTIYFGEGSWLTVV.

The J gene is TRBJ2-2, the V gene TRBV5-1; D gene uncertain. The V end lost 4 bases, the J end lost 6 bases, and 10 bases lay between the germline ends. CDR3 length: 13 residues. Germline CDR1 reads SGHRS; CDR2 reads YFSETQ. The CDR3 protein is CASSVRWAGELFF. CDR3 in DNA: TGCGCCAGCAGCGTGAGGTGGGCCGGGGAGCTGTTTTTT.

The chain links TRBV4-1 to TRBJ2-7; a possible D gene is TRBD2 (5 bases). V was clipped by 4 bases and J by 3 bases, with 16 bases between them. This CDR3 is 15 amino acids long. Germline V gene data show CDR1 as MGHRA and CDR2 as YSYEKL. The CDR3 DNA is TGCGCCAGCAGCCGGACTTTCCTACTTAGCTACGAGCAGTACTTC. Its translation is CASSRTFLLSYEQYF.

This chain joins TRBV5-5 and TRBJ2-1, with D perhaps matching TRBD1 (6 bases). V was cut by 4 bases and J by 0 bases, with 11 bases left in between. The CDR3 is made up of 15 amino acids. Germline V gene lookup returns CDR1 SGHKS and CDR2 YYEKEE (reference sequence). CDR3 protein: CASSEGHISYNEQFF. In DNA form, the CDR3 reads TGTGCCAGCAGCGAGGGACACATCTCCTACAATGAGCAGTTCTTC.

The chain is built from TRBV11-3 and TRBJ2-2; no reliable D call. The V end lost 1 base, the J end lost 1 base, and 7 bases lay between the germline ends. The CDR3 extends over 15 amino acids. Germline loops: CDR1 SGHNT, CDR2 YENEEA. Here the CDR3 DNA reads TGTGCCAGCAGCTTAGTTGCAGTGAACACCGGGGAGCTGTTTTTT. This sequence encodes CASSLVAVNTGELFF.

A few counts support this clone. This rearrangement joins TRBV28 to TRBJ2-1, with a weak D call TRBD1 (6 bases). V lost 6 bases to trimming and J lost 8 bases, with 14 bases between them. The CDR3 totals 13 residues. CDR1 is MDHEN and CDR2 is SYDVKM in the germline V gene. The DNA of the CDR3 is TGTGCCAGCAGGACCCCACAGGGTGATGAGCAGTTCTTC. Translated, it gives CASRTPQGDEQFF.

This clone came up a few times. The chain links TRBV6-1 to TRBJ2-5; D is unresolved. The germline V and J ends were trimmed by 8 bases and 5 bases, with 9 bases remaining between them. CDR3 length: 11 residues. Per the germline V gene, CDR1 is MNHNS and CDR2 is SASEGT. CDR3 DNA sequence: TGTGCCAGCGTAGGCTCGGAGACCCAGTACTTC. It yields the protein CASVGSETQYF.

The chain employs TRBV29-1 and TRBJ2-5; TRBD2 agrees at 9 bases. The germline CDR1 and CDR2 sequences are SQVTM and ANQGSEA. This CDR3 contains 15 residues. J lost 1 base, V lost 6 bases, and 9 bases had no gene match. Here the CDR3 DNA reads TGCAGCGTCCCCGGGGTAGCGGGGGCCCAAGAGACCCAGTACTTC. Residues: CSVPGVAGAQETQYF.

CDR3 sequence reads: CASSQEARGSDYGYTF. CDR3 DNA sequence: TGCGCCAGCAGCCAAGAGGCTCGGGGCTCTGACTATGGCTACACCTTC. The rearrangement uses TRBV4-3 and TRBJ1-2; D perhaps matches TRBD1 (5 bases). The length of the CDR3 is 16 residues. The V and J ends lost 0 bases and 3 bases respectively, with 14 bases between them. CDR1 LGHNA and CDR2 YSLEER come from the germline V gene.

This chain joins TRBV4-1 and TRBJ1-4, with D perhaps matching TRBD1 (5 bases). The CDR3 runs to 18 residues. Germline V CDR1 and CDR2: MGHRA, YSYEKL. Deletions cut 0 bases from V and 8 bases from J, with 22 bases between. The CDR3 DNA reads TGCGCCAGCAGCCAAGATCACACCGTGGGGGGAGGAGGCGAAAAACTGTTTTTT. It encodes CASSQDHTVGGGGEKLFF.

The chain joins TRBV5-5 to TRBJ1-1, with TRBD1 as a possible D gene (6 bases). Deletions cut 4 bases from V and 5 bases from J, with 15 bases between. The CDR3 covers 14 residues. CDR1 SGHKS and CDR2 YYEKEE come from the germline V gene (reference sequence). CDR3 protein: CASSQPSRGTEAFF. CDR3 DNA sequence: TGTGCCAGCAGCCAGCCGTCCAGGGGAACTGAAGCTTTCTTT.

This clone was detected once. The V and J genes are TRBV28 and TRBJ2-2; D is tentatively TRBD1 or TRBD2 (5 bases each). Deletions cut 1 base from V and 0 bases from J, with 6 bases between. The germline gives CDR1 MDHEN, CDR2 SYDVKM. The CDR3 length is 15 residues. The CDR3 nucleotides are TGTGCCAGCAGTTTATTGGGGGCGAACACCGGGGAGCTGTTTTTT. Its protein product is CASSLLGANTGELFF.

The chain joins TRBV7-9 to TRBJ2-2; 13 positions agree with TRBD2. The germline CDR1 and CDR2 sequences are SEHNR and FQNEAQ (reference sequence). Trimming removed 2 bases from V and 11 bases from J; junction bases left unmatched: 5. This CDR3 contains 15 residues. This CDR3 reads CASSLRTSGSGELFF. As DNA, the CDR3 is TGTGCCAGCAGCTTAAGGACTAGCGGGAGTGGTGAGCTGTTTTTT.

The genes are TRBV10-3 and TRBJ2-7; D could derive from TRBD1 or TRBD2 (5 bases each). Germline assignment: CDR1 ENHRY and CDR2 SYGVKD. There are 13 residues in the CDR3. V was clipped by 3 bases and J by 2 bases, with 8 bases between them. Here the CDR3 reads CAISDGGAYEQYF. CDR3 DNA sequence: TGTGCCATCAGTGATGGGGGAGCCTACGAGCAGTACTTC.

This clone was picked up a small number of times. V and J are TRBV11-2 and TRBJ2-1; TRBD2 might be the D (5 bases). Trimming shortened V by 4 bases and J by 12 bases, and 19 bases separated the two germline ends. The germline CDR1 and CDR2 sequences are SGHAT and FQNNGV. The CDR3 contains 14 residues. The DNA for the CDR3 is TGTGCCAGCAGCTCTCCGAAGGTGGAACGGGGGCAGTTCTTC. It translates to CASSSPKVERGQFF.

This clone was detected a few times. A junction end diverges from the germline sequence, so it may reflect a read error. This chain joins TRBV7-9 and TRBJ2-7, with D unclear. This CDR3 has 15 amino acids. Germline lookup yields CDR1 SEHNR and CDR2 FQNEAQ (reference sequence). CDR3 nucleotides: TGTGCCAGCAGCCCTTCCTTGTTATTCTCCCACGAGCAGTACTTC. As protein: CASSPSLLFSHEQYF.

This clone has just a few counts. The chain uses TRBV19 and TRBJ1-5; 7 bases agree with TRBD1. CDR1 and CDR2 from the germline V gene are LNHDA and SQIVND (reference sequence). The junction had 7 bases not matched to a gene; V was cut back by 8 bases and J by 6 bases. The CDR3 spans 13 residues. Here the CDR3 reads CASAVGTVQPQHF. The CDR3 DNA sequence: TGTGCCAGTGCCGTGGGGACAGTTCAGCCCCAGCATTTT.

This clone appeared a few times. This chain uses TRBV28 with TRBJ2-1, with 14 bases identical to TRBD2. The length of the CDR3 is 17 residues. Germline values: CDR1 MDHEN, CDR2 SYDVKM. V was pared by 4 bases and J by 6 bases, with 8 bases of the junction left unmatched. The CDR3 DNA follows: TGTGCCAGCAGTTCGGGACTAGCGGGAGTGTTGGGCAATGAGCAGTTCTTC. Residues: CASSSGLAGVLGNEQFF.

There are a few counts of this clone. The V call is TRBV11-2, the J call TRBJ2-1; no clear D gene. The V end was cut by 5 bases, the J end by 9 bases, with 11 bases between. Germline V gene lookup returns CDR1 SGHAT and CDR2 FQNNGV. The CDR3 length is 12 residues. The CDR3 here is CASSLNVGEQFF. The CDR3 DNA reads TGTGCCAGCAGCCTAAATGTGGGTGAGCAGTTCTTC.

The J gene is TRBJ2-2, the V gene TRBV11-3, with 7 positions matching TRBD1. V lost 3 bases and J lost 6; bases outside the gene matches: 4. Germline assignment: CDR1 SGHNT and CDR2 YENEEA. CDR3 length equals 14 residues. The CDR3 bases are TGTGCCAGCAGCTTGGGACAGCTTTCCGGGGAGCTGTTTTTT. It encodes CASSLGQLSGELFF.